The 10 T cell receptor beta chains reported below all come from one sample, sequenced in a study of shared clonotypes between healthy human individuals. Naive CD8 cells, CD45RO-negative and positively selected for CCR7, excluded terminally differentiated effector memory CD45RA+ cells. Sequencing used immunoSEQ multiplex PCR; TCRdb keeps in-frame clones, though not all of them. The sample gives about 2.1 million clones, 85% to 95% of which show up once; around 1.7% is in the top ten. The sample taken for sequencing was naive CD8+ T cells from PBMCs. The source is a man aged 18 to 29 in good health. Some clones in this sample may be carry-over from other donors' samples.

CDR3 region: CASSEFPRTTGRRTEAFF. CDR3 coding DNA: TGTGCCAGCAGTGAATTCCCTAGAACGACAGGGCGAAGGACTGAAGCTTTCTTT. J is TRBJ1-1 and V is TRBV2; 7 bases match TRBD1. V lost 2 bases, J lost 5 bases, and 17 bases stayed unmatched. CDR1 SNHLY and CDR2 FYNNEI come from the germline V gene. The CDR3 is 18 amino acids.

The chain carries TRBV7-9 and TRBJ2-4, with TRBD2 as a possible D gene (5 bases). The CDR3 is 16 residues long. CDR1 is SEHNR and CDR2 is FQNEAQ in the germline V gene (reference sequence). Trimming took 4 bases from V and 3 from J, leaving 16 bases between them. The CDR3: CASSSWEQRVKNIQYF. DNA of the CDR3: TGTGCCAGCAGCTCATGGGAACAGAGGGTCAAAAACATTCAGTACTTC.

This clone is a singleton in its sample. The rearrangement links TRBV28 to TRBJ2-1; D gene ambiguous. This CDR3 comprises 16 residues. The V gene lost 2 bases and the J gene lost 6 bases, with 17 bases spanning the gap. Germline lookup yields CDR1 MDHEN and CDR2 SYDVKM. The CDR3 region is CASSLRTWVIFNEQFF. CDR3 coding DNA: TGTGCCAGCAGTTTACGCACCTGGGTCATTTTCAATGAGCAGTTCTTC.

Comments on this clone: Within the sample, other DNA sequences also encode this same CDR3. The chain has TRBV4-1 and TRBJ2-7; possible D gene TRBD1, 6 bases. CDR3 length equals 15 residues. With 0 bases removed from V and 3 bases from J, the gap between germline ends came to 12 bases. Germline V gives CDR1 MGHRA, CDR2 YSYEKL. DNA of the CDR3: TGCGCCAGCAGCCAAGATAGAGGCAGGGGCTACGAGCAGTACTTC. It translates to CASSQDRGRGYEQYF.

The chain combines TRBV6-5 with TRBJ1-2, with D possibly TRBD1 on 5 matching bases. The germline V gene has CDR1 MNHEY and CDR2 SVGAGI. The CDR3 sequence is 15 residues long. Trimming stripped 2 bases from V and 3 bases from J, with 13 bases between. CDR3 region: CASSYVGGPYYGYTF. As DNA, the CDR3 is TGTGCCAGCAGTTACGTTGGGGGTCCCTACTATGGCTACACCTTC.

In the case of this clone: Other DNA sequences of this sample code for an identical CDR3. V and J are TRBV27 and TRBJ2-7, with a weak D call TRBD1 (6 bases). Deletions cut 3 bases from V and 3 bases from J, with 9 bases between. CDR3 length equals 13 residues. Per germline, CDR1 MNHEY and CDR2 SMNVEV (reference sequence). The CDR3 protein is CASSFGQHYEQYF. In DNA form, the CDR3 reads TGTGCCAGCAGTTTCGGACAGCACTACGAGCAGTACTTC.

V is TRBV11-1 and J is TRBJ2-1; 12 nucleotides line up with TRBD1. Trimming cost V 2 bases and J 9 bases; bases outside gene matches: 11. This CDR3 region has 17 residues. Germline CDR1 is SGHAT and CDR2 is FQDESV (reference sequence). CDR3 DNA: TGTGCCAGCAGCTTATATATCGAGGGACAGGGGGCGAGTGAGCAGTTCTTC. It translates to CASSLYIEGQGASEQFF. The variable domain in full, completed from reference TRBV11-1 and TRBJ2-1, reads EAEVAQSPRYKITEKSQAVAFWCDPISGHATLYWYRQILGQGPELLVQFQDESVVDDSQLPKDRFSAERLKGVDSTLKIQPAELGDSAMYLCASSLYIEGQGASEQFFGPGTRLTVL.

Notes on this clone: The same CDR3 can be traced to other DNA sequences in this sample. J is TRBJ2-3 and V is TRBV9; D might be TRBD2 (5 bases). Germline V gene data show CDR1 as SGDLS and CDR2 as YYNGEE. The CDR3 spans 15 residues. V was pared by 0 bases and J by 0 bases, with 8 bases between. The CDR3 bases are TGTGCCAGCAGCGTAGCCGGGAAAAGCACAGATACGCAGTATTTT. Residues: CASSVAGKSTDTQYF.

As concerns this clone: Other DNA sequences from this sample encode an identical CDR3 as well. The chain combines TRBV7-3 with TRBJ2-3; D uncertain. Germline CDR1 is SGHTA and CDR2 is FQGTGA. The CDR3 is 15 amino acids. The V end lost 2 bases, the J end lost 1 base, and 10 bases lay between the germline ends. The CDR3 loop reads CASSLVGGGTDTQYF. Written as DNA, the CDR3 is TGTGCCAGCAGCTTAGTGGGTGGCGGCACAGATACGCAGTATTTT.

The chain employs TRBV9 and TRBJ2-7, with TRBD1 identical over 8 bases. This CDR3 has 16 amino acids. With V trimmed by 3 bases and J by 3 bases, 11 bases remained unmatched. The germline V gene encodes CDR1 SGDLS and CDR2 YYNGEE. In DNA form, the CDR3 reads TGTGCCAGCAGCGAGAGGACCGGGACAGGAGTCTACGAGCAGTACTTC. Protein product: CASSERTGTGVYEQYF.